This T cell receptor beta chain emerged from a study of graft-versus-host responses after intestinal transplantation. Study details: Each recipient received a multivisceral, liver-intestinal, or isolated intestinal graft. Regarding the study as a whole: High graft-versus-host to host-versus-graft clonal ratios were found in allografts of patients who had graft-donor T cell macrochimerism.

This clone appeared once. Its target is unknown. TCRdb keeps only in-frame clones here, not all; method: immunoSEQ multiplex PCR. This table holds tens of thousands of clones, 85% to 90% found once. CDR3 length: 14 residues. The germline gives CDR1 SNHLY, CDR2 FYNNEI. V was clipped by 5 bases and J by 4 bases, with 14 bases between them. The J gene is TRBJ1-1, the V gene TRBV2; no reliable D call. The clonotype was recovered from a human donor who received an intestinal transplant. This specimen consisted of unstimulated CD4+ T cells sorted from spleen or lymph node cells, obtained before intestinal transplant. Here the CDR3 reads CASSPSMAGTEAFF. The CDR3 bases are TGTGCCAGCAGTCCCTCGATGGCGGGCACTGAAGCTTTCTTT.